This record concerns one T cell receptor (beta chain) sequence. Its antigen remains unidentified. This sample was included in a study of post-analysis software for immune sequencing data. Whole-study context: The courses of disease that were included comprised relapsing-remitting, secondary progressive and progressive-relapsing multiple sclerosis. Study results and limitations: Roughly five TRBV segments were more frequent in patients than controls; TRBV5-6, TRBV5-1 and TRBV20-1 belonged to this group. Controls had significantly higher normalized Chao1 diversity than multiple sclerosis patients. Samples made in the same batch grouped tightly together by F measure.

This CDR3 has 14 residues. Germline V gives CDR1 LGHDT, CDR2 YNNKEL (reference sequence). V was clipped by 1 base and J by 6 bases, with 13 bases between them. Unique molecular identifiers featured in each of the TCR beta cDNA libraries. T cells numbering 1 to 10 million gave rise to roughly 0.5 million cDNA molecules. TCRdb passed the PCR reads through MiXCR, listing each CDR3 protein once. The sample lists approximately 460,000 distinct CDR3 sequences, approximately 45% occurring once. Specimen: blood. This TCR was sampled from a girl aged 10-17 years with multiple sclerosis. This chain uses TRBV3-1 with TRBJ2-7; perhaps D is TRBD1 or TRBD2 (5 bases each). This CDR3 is CASSQGSGRSEQYF. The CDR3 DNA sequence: TGTGCCAGCAGCCAAGGTTCGGGACGGAGCGAGCAGTACTTC.